The 10 T cell receptor beta chains presented below share a single source sample, sequenced in a study of T-cell memory formation after mild COVID-19. TCRdb independently ran MiXCR on the 5' RACE reads; one entry per CDR3 protein. This sample has over 120,000 distinct CDR3 sequences, with over 15% found just once. The source material was PBMCs or a T cell subset sorted from them (not recorded which). Receptors were obtained from an adult woman who had mild COVID-19 (a few samples of this study predate the infection). Cell type and time point are not known.

The V gene is TRBV3-1, the J gene TRBJ2-3, with D uncertain. Germline CDR1 LGHDT, CDR2 YNNKEL (reference sequence). V lost 7 bases and J lost 2, with 19 bases in between. There are 16 residues in the CDR3. CDR3 region: CASTSRDPTATDTQYF. In DNA, the CDR3 is TGTGCCAGCACTTCACGCGACCCTACAGCCACAGATACGCAGTATTTT.

The sample holds a few counts of this clonotype. This chain uses TRBV10-3 with TRBJ2-3; D gene ambiguous. With the DNA end fitting TRBJ1-5 better, the J assignment may be wrong. Germline CDR1 reads ENHRY; CDR2 reads SYGVKD. CDR3 size: 15 residues. CDR3: CATNPWTSPTDTQHF. CDR3 in DNA: TGTGCCACCAACCCCTGGACTAGCCCTACAGATACGCAGCATTTT.

The chain joins TRBV29-1 to TRBJ2-7; 7 nucleotides agree with TRBD2. The CDR3 is made up of 12 amino acids. The V and J ends lost 6 bases and 5 bases, in that order; junction bases with no gene match: 7. The germline CDR1 and CDR2 sequences are SQVTM and ANQGSEA. This CDR3 reads CSVRGDGNEQYF. CDR3 sequence (DNA): TGCAGCGTCCGGGGGGATGGGAACGAGCAGTACTTC.

The rearrangement links TRBV29-1 to TRBJ2-7; possibly TRBD2 for D (6 bases). The germline V gene has CDR1 SQVTM and CDR2 ANQGSEA. V lost 3 bases to trimming and J lost 2 bases, with 14 bases between them. This CDR3 has 14 amino acids. As DNA, the CDR3 is TGCAGCGTTGATGGGGGGAGCCCACCCTACGAGCAGTACTTC. It encodes CSVDGGSPPYEQYF.

V gene TRBV7-2 combines with J gene TRBJ1-1; D might be TRBD1 (6 bases). The germline gives CDR1 SGHTA, CDR2 FQGNSA. This CDR3 is 14 amino acids long. Deletions cut 6 bases from V and 0 bases from J, with 11 bases between. The CDR3 sequence: CASRRQVMNTEAFF. The CDR3 DNA sequence: TGTGCCAGCAGGAGACAGGTCATGAACACTGAAGCTTTCTTT.

In this sample, this clonotype turned up a few times. CDR3 sequence: CSARDLDTDTQYF. The DNA of the CDR3 is TGCAGTGCCCGGGACTTAGACACAGATACGCAGTATTTT. The chain employs TRBV20-1 and TRBJ2-3, with a weak D call TRBD2 (6 bases). This CDR3 has 13 amino acids. Trimming shortened V by 6 bases and J by 2 bases, and 12 bases separated the two germline ends. CDR1 DFQATT and CDR2 SNEGSKA come from the germline V gene (reference sequence).

This chain links TRBV4-1 with TRBJ2-3; 8 bases agree with TRBD2. J lost 5 bases, V lost 4 bases, and 11 bases had no gene match. The CDR3 runs 16 residues. The germline CDR1 and CDR2 sequences are MGHRA and YSYEKL. CDR3: CASSPRHLAGKDTQYF. As DNA, the CDR3 is TGCGCCAGCAGCCCCCGGCACCTAGCGGGTAAAGATACGCAGTATTTT.

This clonotype showed up just a few times. The chain links TRBV7-9 to TRBJ2-7, with D possibly TRBD2 on 6 matching bases. Germline CDR1 SEHNR, CDR2 FQNEAQ (reference sequence). Trimming took off 4 bases at V and 0 bases at J, with 10 bases between the two ends. The CDR3 length is 14 residues. The CDR3 DNA sequence: TGTGCCAGCAGCTCGCCGCGGGGCTCCTACGAGCAGTACTTC. Its translation is CASSSPRGSYEQYF.

Only a few counts were recorded for this clonotype. The chain is built from TRBV24-1 and TRBJ2-4, with 8 positions matching TRBD2. This CDR3 region has 14 residues. V shed 4 bases, J shed 8 bases, and the junction held 6 bases outside the gene matches. Germline CDR1 and CDR2: KGHDR and SFDVKD. CDR3 region: CATSDPGGTDIQYF. The CDR3 region has the DNA TGTGCCACCAGTGACCCGGGAGGGACGGACATTCAGTACTTC.

This clonotype was picked up many times. This sequence joins TRBV4-2 and TRBJ2-7; D remains unclear. The germline V gene has CDR1 LGHNA and CDR2 YNFKEQ. Between the trimmed V and J ends, which lost 0 bases and 6 bases, there was a span of 12 bases. This CDR3 region has 14 residues. The CDR3 nucleotides read TGTGCCAGCAGCCAAGAGATGCTTCTGGGCGAGCAGTACTTC. This translates into CASSQEMLLGEQYF.